Sequencing of this T cell receptor beta chain was carried out in a study of Ad26.COV2.S vaccination and SARS-CoV-2 variants. Study summary: The donor was enrolled in the Ad26.COV2.S arm of the COV1001 trial. In the study, Ad26.COV2.S was injected intramuscularly once, or twice 56 days apart.

Treatment reported: around 19 received Ad26.COV2.S at low or high dose, single or two shots; several received placebo; per-sample allocation not given. Specimens were obtained on day 63 following the first vaccine or placebo injection. Boston supplied an adult donor aged 18-55 years. Spike of the Wuhan-strain SARS-CoV-2 was expressed by an Ad26 vector, which formed the vaccine. Some clones are missing from TCRdb's copy, which holds only in-frame ones; the method was immunoSEQ multiplex PCR. The sample has 350,000 to 400,000 clones, more than 85% seen once. Deletions cut 1 base from V and 8 bases from J, with 17 bases between. CDR3 length: 16 residues. In germline, CDR1 is MGHDK, CDR2 SYGVNS.

This TCR was sampled from a person between 18 and 59 years old who received the Ad26.COV2.S COVID-19 vaccine or a placebo. The chain is built from TRBV25-1 and TRBJ1-4; D not resolved. Here the sequenced sample was peripheral blood, taken in a trial of Ad26.COV2.S vaccine versus placebo. CDR3 nucleotide sequence: TGTGCCAGCAGTGAATCAACGTTCAGTGGGTGGGAAAAACTGTTTTTT. It specifies CASSESTFSGWEKLFF.